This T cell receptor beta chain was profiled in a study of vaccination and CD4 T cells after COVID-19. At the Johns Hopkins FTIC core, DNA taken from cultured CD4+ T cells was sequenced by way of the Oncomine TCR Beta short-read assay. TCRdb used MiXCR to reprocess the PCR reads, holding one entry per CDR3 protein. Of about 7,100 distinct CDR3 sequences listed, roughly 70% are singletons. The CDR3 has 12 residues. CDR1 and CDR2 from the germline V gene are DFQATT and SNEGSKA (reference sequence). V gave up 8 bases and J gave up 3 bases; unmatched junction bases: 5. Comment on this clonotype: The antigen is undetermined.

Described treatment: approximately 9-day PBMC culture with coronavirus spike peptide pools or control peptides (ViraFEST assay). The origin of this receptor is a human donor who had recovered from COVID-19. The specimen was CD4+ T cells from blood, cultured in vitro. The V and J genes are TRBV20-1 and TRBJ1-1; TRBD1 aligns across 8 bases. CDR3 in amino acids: CSNQDRDTEAFF. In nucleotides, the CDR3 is TGCAGTAACCAGGACAGGGACACTGAAGCTTTCTTT.